The 9 T cell receptor beta chains presented below share a single source sample, sequenced in a study of identical twins. TCRdb passed the 5' RACE reads through MiXCR, listing each CDR3 protein once. The data hold roughly 480,000 distinct CDR3 sequences, with around 24% observed a single time. This same sample was also part of a study on T cells expressing NK-cell markers.

Material: CD4+ T cells sorted from blood. Source of these receptors: a young woman in good health.

This clonotype was seen more than once but under ten times. The rearrangement uses TRBV20-1 and TRBJ2-7; 7 bases map to TRBD1. This CDR3 spans 15 amino acids. Trimming took 6 bases from V and 0 from J; bases not matched to a gene: 11. Looked up from germline, CDR1 is DFQATT and CDR2 is SNEGSKA (reference sequence). CDR3 DNA: TGCAGTGCCCTACATCCAGGGGGATCCTCCTACGAGCAGTACTTC. It yields the protein CSALHPGGSSYEQYF.

J is TRBJ1-1 and V is TRBV5-6, with a possible D match to TRBD1 (5 bases). From germline, CDR1 is SGHDT and CDR2 YYEEEE. The CDR3 has 15 amino acids. Trimming took off 6 bases at V and 2 bases at J, with 17 bases between the two ends. CDR3 sequence (DNA): TGTGCCAGCACAGATTTCAGGGAAATTAACACTGAAGCTTTCTTT. Residues: CASTDFREINTEAFF. Full variable domain (outside the CDR3, taken from reference TRBV5-6 and TRBJ1-1): DAGVTQSPTHLIKTRGQQVTLRCSPKSGHDTVSWYQQALGQGPQFIFQYYEEEERQRGNFPDRFSGHQFPNYSSELNVNALLLGDSALYLCASTDFREINTEAFFGQGTRLTVV.

CDR3 nucleotide sequence: TGTGCCTCGTATTGGTACACTGAAGCTTTCTTT. Protein sequence: CASYWYTEAFF. V usage is TRBV30 and J usage is TRBJ1-1, with D uncertain. V lost 7 bases, J lost 3 bases, and 9 bases lay in between. The CDR3 runs to 11 residues. Germline V gene sequence: CDR1 GTSNPN, CDR2 SVGIG (reference sequence).

V gene TRBV18 combines with J gene TRBJ2-7; D unresolved. The V end was cut by 2 bases, the J end by 7 bases, with 12 bases between. The CDR3 is made up of 13 amino acids. Germline loops: CDR1 KGHSH, CDR2 LQKENI. The CDR3 sequence: CASSPNRPGEQYF. CDR3 sequence (DNA): TGTGCCAGCTCACCAAACCGGCCTGGGGAGCAGTACTTC. Drawing the rest from reference TRBV18 and TRBJ2-7, the complete variable domain is NAGVMQNPRHLVRRRGQEARLRCSPMKGHSHVYWYRQLPEEGLKFMVYLQKENIIDESGMPKERFSAEFPKEGPSILRIQQVVRGDSAAYFCASSPNRPGEQYFGPGTRLTVT.

The rearrangement uses TRBV12-3 or TRBV12-4 and TRBJ2-2; D is ambiguous. The CDR3 consists of 13 residues. The V gene lost 1 base and the J gene lost 6 bases, with 6 bases spanning the gap. Here the CDR3 DNA reads TGTGCCAGCAGTTTAGACCAGCCCGGGGAGCTGTTTTTT. Translation gives CASSLDQPGELFF.

As DNA, the CDR3 is TGTGCCAGCAGTTACTCGTCGACGAACACTGAAGCTTTCTTT. Its protein product is CASSYSSTNTEAFF. This chain links TRBV6-5 with TRBJ1-1; no clear D. This CDR3 region has 14 residues. Germline CDR1 and CDR2: MNHEY and SVGAGI. V lost 0 bases and J lost 1, with 6 bases in between.

Notes on this clonotype: An end of the junction differs from the germline gene, which may be a read error. The V gene is TRBV3-1, the J gene TRBJ2-1; the match to TRBD2 covers 14 bases. In germline, CDR1 is LGHDT, CDR2 YNNKEL (reference sequence). CDR3 length equals 15 residues. The CDR3, as DNA: TGTGCCATCAGCATATCCGGGACTAGCGGGAGAGAGCAGTTCTTC. It encodes CAISISGTSGREQFF.

In regard to this clonotype: Germline is not matched at one junction end, which may reflect a read error. The CDR3 bases are TGCAGCGTTGGGCTAGCGGGAGCTCTGCTTCACTTC. Its translation is CSVGLAGALLHF. J is TRBJ2-5 and V is TRBV29-1; 10 positions match TRBD2. The CDR3 spans 12 residues. Germline V gives CDR1 SQVTM, CDR2 ANQGSEA.

This chain connects TRBV4-3 to TRBJ2-5; TRBD2 matches 12 bases. Germline CDR1 is LGHNA and CDR2 is YSLEER. V shed 1 base, J shed 5 bases, and the junction held 8 bases outside the gene matches. This CDR3 is built from 17 residues. The CDR3: CASSQASLAGGPETQYF. In DNA, the CDR3 is TGCGCCAGCAGCCAAGCCTCGCTAGCGGGAGGGCCGGAGACCCAGTACTTC.